Listed here are 5 T cell receptor beta chains from one sample, sequenced in a study of T cell repertoires in aging, cancer and after chemotherapy. TCR beta rearrangements were amplified from peripheral blood genomic DNA. Rearranged V-D-J TRB sequences were amplified with a mixed TRB-A/B primer pool. TCRdb fed the multiplex PCR reads into MiXCR, producing one record per CDR3 protein. Of 10,000 to 15,000 distinct CDR3 sequences in the sample, around 21% are singletons; the top ten hold over 5.5%. Sequencing was carried out using blood. These receptors originate from a human donor in good health.

By frequency in the sample, this clonotype is medium-sized. This chain links TRBV30 with TRBJ1-2, with D possibly TRBD1 on 5 matching bases. Germline values: CDR1 GTSNPN, CDR2 SVGIG (reference sequence). The CDR3 sequence is 12 residues long. The V end was cut by 1 base, the J end by 8 bases, with 11 bases between. CDR3 in amino acids: CAWSGGKGGYTF. The DNA of the CDR3 is TGTGCCTGGAGTGGGGGGAAAGGGGGCTACACCTTC.

The chain joins TRBV4-3 to TRBJ1-6, with no clear D. Germline V lookup: CDR1 LGHNA, CDR2 YSLEER. The length of the CDR3 is 12 residues. Deletions cut 3 bases from V and 10 bases from J, with 7 bases between. The CDR3, as DNA: TGCGCCAGCAGCCAGGTAGAGTCACCCCTCCACTTT. Amino acids: CASSQVESPLHF.

The table lists this clonotype with a few counts. The chain joins TRBV20-1 to TRBJ1-1, with D hard to call. Trimming pared 0 bases from V and 2 bases from J, leaving 13 bases between. There are 15 residues in the CDR3. CDR1 and CDR2 (germline): DFQATT, SNEGSKA (reference sequence). Here the CDR3 reads CSARDFGDPNTEAFF. The CDR3 coding sequence is TGCAGTGCTAGAGATTTCGGAGACCCTAACACTGAAGCTTTCTTT.

This clonotype came up a few times. The chain uses TRBV19 and TRBJ2-5; 13 bases fit TRBD2. V lost 3 bases to trimming and J lost 3 bases; unmatched junction nucleotides: 7. CDR1 LNHDA and CDR2 SQIVND come from the germline V gene (reference sequence). This CDR3 is built from 17 residues. The CDR3 nucleotides are TGTGCCAGTAGTATTCGTAAGGGACTAGCGGGAAAAGAGACCCAGTACTTC. It specifies CASSIRKGLAGKETQYF.

This clonotype was observed a handful of times. The rearrangement uses TRBV4-3 and TRBJ1-1; D perhaps matches TRBD1 (5 bases). From germline, CDR1 is LGHNA and CDR2 YSLEER. V lost 5 bases, J lost 8 bases, and 15 bases lay in between. The CDR3 is 13 residues long. The CDR3 loop reads CASSTQVGSEAFF. CDR3 coding DNA: TGCGCCAGCAGCACACAGGTAGGGAGCGAAGCTTTCTTT.